This entry lists 10 T cell receptor beta chains sequenced from one sample in a study of molecular identifiers for immune sequencing clone quantification. TCRdb re-called the PCR reads through MiXCR, storing one row per CDR3 protein. The sample holds approximately 670,000 distinct CDR3 sequences, less than 20% seen once. Sample: naive CD8+ T cells from blood, with Jurkat cell RNA spiked in. As for subset: FACS-sorted CD8+CD4-CCR7+CD45RA+ naive T cells. Every receptor here comes from a human donor in good health. Some libraries in this study had Jurkat cell RNA spiked in.

Points on this clonotype: A much larger clone differs by one base, so this may be a read error. The chain employs TRBV4-2 and TRBJ2-4; no clear D gene. The CDR3 sequence is 13 residues long. The germline V gene has CDR1 LGHNA and CDR2 YNFKEQ. CDR3 DNA sequence: TGTGCCAGCAGCCAAGGAGATGAAAACATTCGGTACTTC. Residues: CASSQGDENIRYF.

This clonotype has at least ten counts. This rearrangement joins TRBV7-6 to TRBJ2-1; 9 bases agree with TRBD2. The V segment lost 7 bases and the J segment 7 bases; nucleotides outside the gene matches: 8. This CDR3 region has 14 residues. The germline V gene encodes CDR1 SGHVS and CDR2 FNYEAQ. In nucleotides, the CDR3 is TGTGCCAGCACCCCGGGACTAGCTCCAAATGAGCAGTTCTTC. This translates into CASTPGLAPNEQFF.

This clonotype was detected ten times or more. The genes are TRBV4-3 and TRBJ2-1; possibly TRBD2 for D (6 bases). The CDR3 length is 16 residues. Germline V gene data show CDR1 as LGHNA and CDR2 as YSLEER. V lost 4 bases and J 4 bases, leaving 17 bases between the germline ends. The CDR3 region is CASSPEDYGSYNEQFF. The CDR3 bases are TGCGCCAGCAGCCCGGAGGACTACGGATCGTACAATGAGCAGTTCTTC.

This clonotype appeared many times. The gene calls are TRBV29-1 and TRBJ2-3; D is possibly TRBD1 or TRBD2 (5 bases each). Trimming cost V 3 bases and J 5 bases, with 18 bases left between them. This CDR3 region has 15 residues. Germline CDR1 and CDR2: SQVTM and ANQGSEA. Written as DNA, the CDR3 is TGCAGCGTTGATAGCGCAGGGAAGAGGTTAGATACGCAGTATTTT. Amino acid sequence: CSVDSAGKRLDTQYF.

J is TRBJ2-7 and V is TRBV30, with 10 bases aligning to TRBD1. Trimming removed 8 bases from V and 2 bases from J; junction bases left unmatched: 0. This CDR3 has 11 amino acids. Germline lookup yields CDR1 GTSNPN and CDR2 SVGIG (reference sequence). CDR3 nucleotide sequence: TGTGCCGGGACAGGGGCCTACGAGCAGTACTTC. This gives the protein CAGTGAYEQYF.

This clonotype was picked up many times. The chain recombines TRBV3-1 with TRBJ2-3; tentatively, D is TRBD2 (6 bases). Trimming took off 0 bases at V and 0 bases at J, with 13 bases between the two ends. The CDR3 is made up of 17 amino acids. CDR1 is LGHDT, CDR2 YNNKEL, per germline (reference sequence). The CDR3 sequence is CASSQDVAVLSTDTQYF. The CDR3 DNA follows: TGTGCCAGCAGCCAAGATGTAGCGGTACTAAGCACAGATACGCAGTATTTT.

This clonotype has at least ten counts. V usage is TRBV7-2 and J usage is TRBJ2-1; D is undetermined. Trimming cost V 0 bases and J 9 bases, with 12 bases left between them. This CDR3 comprises 14 residues. CDR1 is SGHTA and CDR2 is FQGNSA in the germline V gene. CDR3 protein: CASSLAQVEIEQFF. DNA of the CDR3: TGTGCCAGCAGCTTAGCGCAGGTGGAGATTGAGCAGTTCTTC.

Many counts were recorded for this clonotype. The V and J genes are TRBV29-1 and TRBJ2-7; D call uncertain. Germline assignment: CDR1 SQVTM and CDR2 ANQGSEA. With 1 base removed from V and 4 bases from J, the gap between germline ends came to 8 bases. This CDR3 region has 12 residues. The CDR3 loop reads CSVEVVGYEQYF. The CDR3 DNA follows: TGCAGCGTTGAAGTAGTAGGGTACGAGCAGTACTTC.

This clonotype occurred many times. The V gene is TRBV12-3 or TRBV12-4, the J gene TRBJ1-1, with 7 positions matching TRBD1. Germline trimming cut 7 bases from V and 3 bases from J; bases unmatched to any gene: 8. This CDR3 is 14 amino acids long. DNA for the CDR3: TGTGCCAGCATCCCAGACAGGGTAGACACTGAAGCTTTCTTT. It encodes CASIPDRVDTEAFF.

Only a few counts were recorded for this clonotype. This chain connects TRBV7-9 to TRBJ2-7; TRBD1 matches 7 bases. Germline V gives CDR1 SEHNR, CDR2 FQNEAQ (reference sequence). V trimming: 6 bases; J trimming: 5 bases; junction bases outside the gene matches: 4. CDR3 length: 12 amino acids. CDR3 bases: TGTGCCAGCAGACAGACAGGGAACGAGCAGTACTTC. This gives the protein CASRQTGNEQYF.